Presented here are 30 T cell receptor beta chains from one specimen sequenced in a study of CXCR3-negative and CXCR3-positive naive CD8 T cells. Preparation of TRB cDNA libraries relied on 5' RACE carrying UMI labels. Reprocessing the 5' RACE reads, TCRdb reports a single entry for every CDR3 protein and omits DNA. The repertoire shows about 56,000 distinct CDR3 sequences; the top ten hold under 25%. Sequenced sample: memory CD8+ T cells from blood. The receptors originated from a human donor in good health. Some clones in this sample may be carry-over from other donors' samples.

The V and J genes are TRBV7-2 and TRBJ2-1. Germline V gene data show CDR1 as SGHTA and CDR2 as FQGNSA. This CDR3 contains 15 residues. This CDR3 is CASSLGTETYNEQFF. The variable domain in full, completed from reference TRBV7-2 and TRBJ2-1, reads GAGVSQSPSNKVTEKGKDVELRCDPISGHTALYWYRQSLGQGLEFLIYFQGNSAPDKSGLPSDRFSAERTGGSVSTLTIQRTQQEDSAVYLCASSLGTETYNEQFFGPGTRLTVL.

CDR3 amino acids: CSARDIGPAKNIQYF. The chain joins TRBV20-1 to TRBJ2-4. This CDR3 is 15 amino acids long. CDR1 DFQATT and CDR2 SNEGSKA come from the germline V gene (reference sequence).

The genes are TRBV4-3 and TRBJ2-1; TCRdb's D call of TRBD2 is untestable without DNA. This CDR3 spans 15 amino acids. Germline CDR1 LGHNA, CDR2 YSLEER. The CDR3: CASSQVIASGNEQFF.

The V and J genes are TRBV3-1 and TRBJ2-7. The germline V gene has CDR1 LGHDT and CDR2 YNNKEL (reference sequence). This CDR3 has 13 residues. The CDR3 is CASSQAIGWEQYF.

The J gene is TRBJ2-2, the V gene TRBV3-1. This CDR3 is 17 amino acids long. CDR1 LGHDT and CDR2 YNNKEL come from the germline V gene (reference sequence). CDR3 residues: CASSQVVADPNTGELFF.

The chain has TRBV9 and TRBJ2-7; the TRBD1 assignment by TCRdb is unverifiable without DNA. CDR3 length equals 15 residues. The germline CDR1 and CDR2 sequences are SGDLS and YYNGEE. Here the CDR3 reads CASSGSGGGSYEQYF.

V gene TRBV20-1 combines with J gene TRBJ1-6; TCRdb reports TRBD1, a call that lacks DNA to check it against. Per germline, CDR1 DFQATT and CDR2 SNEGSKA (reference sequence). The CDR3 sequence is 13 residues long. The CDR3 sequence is CSASGTENSPLHF.

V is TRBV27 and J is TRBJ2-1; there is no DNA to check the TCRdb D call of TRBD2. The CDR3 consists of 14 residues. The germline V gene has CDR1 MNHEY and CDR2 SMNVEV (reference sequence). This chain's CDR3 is CASSLRTSGNEQFF.

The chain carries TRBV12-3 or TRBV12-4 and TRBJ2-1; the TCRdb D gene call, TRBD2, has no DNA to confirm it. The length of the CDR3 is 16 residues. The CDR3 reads CATARNTRAADNEQFF.

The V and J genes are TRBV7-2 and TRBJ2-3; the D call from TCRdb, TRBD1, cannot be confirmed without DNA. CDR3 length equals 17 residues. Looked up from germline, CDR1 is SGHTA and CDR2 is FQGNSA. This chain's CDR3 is CASSRYSSPPLGDTQYF.

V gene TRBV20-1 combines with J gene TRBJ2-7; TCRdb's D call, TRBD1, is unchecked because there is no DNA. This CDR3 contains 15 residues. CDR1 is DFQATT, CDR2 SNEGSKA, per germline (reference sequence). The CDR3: CSVPRGTGDFYEQYF.

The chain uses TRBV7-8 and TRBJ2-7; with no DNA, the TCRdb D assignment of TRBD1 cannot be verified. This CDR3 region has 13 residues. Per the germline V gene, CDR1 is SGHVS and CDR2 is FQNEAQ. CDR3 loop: CASSLEDRDEQYF.

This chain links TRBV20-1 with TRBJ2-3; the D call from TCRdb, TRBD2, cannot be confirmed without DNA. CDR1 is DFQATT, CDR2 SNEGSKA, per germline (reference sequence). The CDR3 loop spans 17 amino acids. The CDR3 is CSARVGLAGEYTDTQYF.

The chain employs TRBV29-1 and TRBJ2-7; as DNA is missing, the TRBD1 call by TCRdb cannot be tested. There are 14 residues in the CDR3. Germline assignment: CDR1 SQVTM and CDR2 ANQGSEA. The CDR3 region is CSVLDRASSYEQYF.

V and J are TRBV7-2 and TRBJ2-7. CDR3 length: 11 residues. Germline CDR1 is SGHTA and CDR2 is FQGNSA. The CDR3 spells CASSSAYEQYF. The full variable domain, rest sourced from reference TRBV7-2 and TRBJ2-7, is GAGVSQSPSNKVTEKGKDVELRCDPISGHTALYWYRQSLGQGLEFLIYFQGNSAPDKSGLPSDRFSAERTGGSVSTLTIQRTQQEDSAVYLCASSSAYEQYFGPGTRLTVT.

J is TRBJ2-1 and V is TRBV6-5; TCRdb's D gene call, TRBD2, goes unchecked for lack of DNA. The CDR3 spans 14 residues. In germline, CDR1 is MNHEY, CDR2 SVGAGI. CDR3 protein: CASSRDSSYNEQFF.

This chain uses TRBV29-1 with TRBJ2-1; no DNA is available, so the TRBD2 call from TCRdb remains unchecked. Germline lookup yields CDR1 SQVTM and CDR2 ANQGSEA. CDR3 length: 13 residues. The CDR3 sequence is CSVATGPYNEQFF.

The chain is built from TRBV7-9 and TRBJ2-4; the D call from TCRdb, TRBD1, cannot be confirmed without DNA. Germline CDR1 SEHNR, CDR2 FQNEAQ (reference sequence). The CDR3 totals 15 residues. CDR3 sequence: CASSPASGRKNIQYF.

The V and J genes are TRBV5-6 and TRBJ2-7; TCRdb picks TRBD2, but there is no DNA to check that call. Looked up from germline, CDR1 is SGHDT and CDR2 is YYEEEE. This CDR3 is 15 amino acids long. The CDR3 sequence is CASSLDARAADEQYF.

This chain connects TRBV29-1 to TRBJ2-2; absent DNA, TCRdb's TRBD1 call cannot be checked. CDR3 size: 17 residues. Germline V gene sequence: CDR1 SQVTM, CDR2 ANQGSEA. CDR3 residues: CSVEDRGDRGLAGELFF.

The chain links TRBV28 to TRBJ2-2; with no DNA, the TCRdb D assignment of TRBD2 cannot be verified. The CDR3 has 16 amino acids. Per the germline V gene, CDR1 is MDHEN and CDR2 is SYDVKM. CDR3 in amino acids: CASSALAGGFTGELFF.

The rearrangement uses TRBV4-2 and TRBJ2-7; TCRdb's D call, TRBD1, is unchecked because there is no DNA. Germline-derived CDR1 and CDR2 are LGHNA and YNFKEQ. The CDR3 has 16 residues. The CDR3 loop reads CASSQEGGGSSYEQYF.

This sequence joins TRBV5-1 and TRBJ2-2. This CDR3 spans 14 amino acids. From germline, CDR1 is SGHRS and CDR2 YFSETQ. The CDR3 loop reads CASSPWENTGELFF.

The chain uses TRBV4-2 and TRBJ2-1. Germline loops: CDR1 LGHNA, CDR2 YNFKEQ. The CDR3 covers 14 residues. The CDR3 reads CASSQGPEVNEQFF.

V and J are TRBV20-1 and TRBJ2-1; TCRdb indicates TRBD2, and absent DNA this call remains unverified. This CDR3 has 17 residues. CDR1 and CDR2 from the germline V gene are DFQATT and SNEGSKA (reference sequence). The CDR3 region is CSATGGFSGVFYNEQFF.

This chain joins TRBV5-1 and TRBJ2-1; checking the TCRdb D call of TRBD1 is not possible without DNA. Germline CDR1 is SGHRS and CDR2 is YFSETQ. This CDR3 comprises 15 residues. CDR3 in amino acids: CASSPGVPAGYEQFF.

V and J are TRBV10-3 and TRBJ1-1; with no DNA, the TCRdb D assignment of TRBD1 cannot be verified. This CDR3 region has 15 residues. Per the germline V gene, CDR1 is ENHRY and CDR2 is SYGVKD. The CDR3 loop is CAISEADRVNTEAFF.

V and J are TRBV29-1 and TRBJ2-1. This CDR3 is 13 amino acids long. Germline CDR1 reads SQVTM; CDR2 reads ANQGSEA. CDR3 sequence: CSVVDGPYNEQFF.

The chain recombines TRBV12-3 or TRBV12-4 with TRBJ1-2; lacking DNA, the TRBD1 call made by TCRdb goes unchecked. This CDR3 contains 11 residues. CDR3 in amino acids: CASSHRGGYTF.

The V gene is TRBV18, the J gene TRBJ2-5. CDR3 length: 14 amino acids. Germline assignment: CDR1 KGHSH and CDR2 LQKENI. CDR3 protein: CASSQQGAWETQYF.